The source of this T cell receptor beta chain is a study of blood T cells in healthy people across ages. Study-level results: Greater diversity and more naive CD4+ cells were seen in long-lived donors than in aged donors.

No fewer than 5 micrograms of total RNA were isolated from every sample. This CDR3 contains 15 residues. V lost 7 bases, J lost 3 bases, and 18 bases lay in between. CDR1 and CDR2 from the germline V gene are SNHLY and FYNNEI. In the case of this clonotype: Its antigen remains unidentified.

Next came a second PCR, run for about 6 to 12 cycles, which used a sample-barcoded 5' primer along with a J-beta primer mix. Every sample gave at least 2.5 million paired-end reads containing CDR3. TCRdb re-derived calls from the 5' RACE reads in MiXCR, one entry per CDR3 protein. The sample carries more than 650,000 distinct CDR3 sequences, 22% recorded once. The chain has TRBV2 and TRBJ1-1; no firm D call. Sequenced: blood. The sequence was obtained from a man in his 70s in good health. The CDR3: CASIEFWVGYTEAFF. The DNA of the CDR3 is TGTGCCAGCATTGAGTTTTGGGTGGGTTACACTGAAGCTTTCTTT. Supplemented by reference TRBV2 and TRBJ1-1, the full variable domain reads EPEVTQTPSHQVTQMGQEVILRCVPISNHLYFYWYRQILGQKVEFLVSFYNNEISEKSEIFDDQFSVERPDGSNFTLKIRSTKLEDSAMYFCASIEFWVGYTEAFFGQGTRLTVV.